One sample yielded the 27 T cell receptor beta chains listed below, sequenced in a study of beta chain features in type 1 diabetes. cDNA synthesis used the whole RNA isolate, giving expressed TCRB sequences. The data were produced by immunoSEQ multiplex PCR, yet TCRdb's version contains in-frame clones alone and is incomplete. The data hold a few hundred thousand clones, with 15% to 20% observed a single time. What was sequenced was naive CD4+ T cells from blood. Receptors were obtained from a woman in her late teens or twenties in good health.

As to this clone: At one of its ends the junction is not consistent with the germline gene, which may arise from a read error. The V gene is TRBV5-1, the J gene TRBJ2-1; 9 bases match TRBD1. CDR1 is SGHRS, CDR2 YFSETQ, per germline. The CDR3 has 13 amino acids. The CDR3 protein is CASSTGGYDEQFF. DNA of the CDR3: TGCGCCAGCAGCACAGGGGGCTACGATGAGCAGTTCTTC.

This sequence joins TRBV7-9 and TRBJ2-5; D is ambiguous. Trimming removed 9 bases at V and 2 bases at J, with 13 bases between. CDR1 is SEHNR, CDR2 FQNEAQ, per germline (reference sequence). This CDR3 has 13 amino acids. The CDR3 spells CASVKQTQETQYF. The CDR3 nucleotides read TGTGCCAGTGTCAAACAGACACAAGAGACCCAGTACTTC. Variable domain in full (rest from reference TRBV7-9 and TRBJ2-5): DTGVSQNPRHKITKRGQNVTFRCDPISEHNRLYWYRQTLGQGPEFLTYFQNEAQLEKSRLLSDRFSAERPKGSFSTLEIQRTEQGDSAMYLCASVKQTQETQYFGPGTRLLVL.

The rearrangement joins TRBV2 to TRBJ1-1; TRBD1 is a possible D gene (5 bases). This CDR3 contains 16 residues. Trimming left V 0 bases short and J 4 bases short, with 15 bases between. CDR1 is SNHLY and CDR2 is FYNNEI in the germline V gene. This chain's CDR3 is CASSEALIRAFTEAFF. The CDR3 region has the DNA TGTGCCAGCAGTGAAGCGCTTATCAGGGCGTTCACTGAAGCTTTCTTT.

The genes are TRBV5-4 and TRBJ2-3, with D maybe TRBD1 (6 bases). Looked up from germline, CDR1 is SGHNT and CDR2 is YYREEE (reference sequence). Trimming shortened V by 2 bases and J by 3 bases, and 10 bases separated the two germline ends. The CDR3 has 14 residues. The CDR3 DNA is TGTGCCAGCAGCTTTCAGGGGCCGACAGATACGCAGTATTTT. This gives the protein CASSFQGPTDTQYF.

The chain carries TRBV15 and TRBJ2-7, with 7 positions matching TRBD2. CDR3 size: 14 residues. In germline, CDR1 is LNHNV, CDR2 YYDKDF (reference sequence). V gave up 0 bases and J gave up 3 bases; unmatched junction bases: 2. DNA for the CDR3: TGTGCCACCAGCAGAGATTCGGGGGGCTACGAGCAGTACTTC. Protein product: CATSRDSGGYEQYF.

V usage is TRBV5-1 and J usage is TRBJ2-1; 8 bases match TRBD1. The germline CDR1 and CDR2 sequences are SGHRS and YFSETQ. The CDR3 spans 15 residues. Trimming removed 0 bases from V and 5 bases from J; junction bases left unmatched: 4. CDR3: CASSLVTGGNNEQFF. In DNA form, the CDR3 reads TGCGCCAGCAGCTTGGTTACAGGGGGGAACAATGAGCAGTTCTTC.

This clone was seen more than once but under ten times. The genes are TRBV5-6 and TRBJ2-5; D possibly corresponds to TRBD1 (6 bases). Trimming left V 4 bases short and J 2 bases short, with 15 bases between. The germline CDR1 and CDR2 sequences are SGHDT and YYEEEE. This CDR3 spans 15 amino acids. The CDR3 DNA sequence: TGTGCCAGCAGCCCGTTACACAGGGCTCAAGAGACCCAGTACTTC. Translated, it gives CASSPLHRAQETQYF.

This clone was seen more than once but under ten times. J is TRBJ2-4 and V is TRBV10-3; D is perhaps TRBD1 (5 bases). The CDR3 spans 20 residues. V was trimmed by 0 bases and J by 0 bases, leaving 21 bases between them. Looked up from germline, CDR1 is ENHRY and CDR2 is SYGVKD. The CDR3 loop reads CAISESENLLRGLAKNIQYF. CDR3 in DNA: TGTGCCATCAGTGAGTCGGAAAATCTACTAAGGGGCCTAGCCAAAAACATTCAGTACTTC.

The J gene is TRBJ1-2, the V gene TRBV6-6; D gene unclear. This CDR3 spans 14 amino acids. In germline, CDR1 is MNHNY, CDR2 SVGAGI (reference sequence). Trimming took 4 bases from V and 7 from J, leaving 16 bases between them. DNA for the CDR3: TGTGCCAGCAGTTCCCGGGAGGGTGGAGGTGGCTACACCTTC. Protein: CASSSREGGGGYTF.

J is TRBJ2-4 and V is TRBV20-1; TRBD1 might be the D (5 bases). This CDR3 has 11 amino acids. Germline V CDR1 and CDR2: DFQATT, SNEGSKA (reference sequence). The V and J ends lost 8 bases and 3 bases respectively, with 8 bases between them. As DNA, the CDR3 is TGCAGTTATAGGGGCAAAAACATTCAGTACTTC. This encodes CSYRGKNIQYF.

The V gene is TRBV2, the J gene TRBJ1-5; D may be TRBD1 (6 bases). Trimming took 4 bases from V and 7 from J, leaving 14 bases between them. The CDR3 is 14 amino acids. CDR1 is SNHLY and CDR2 is FYNNEI in the germline V gene. The CDR3 sequence is CASSGQALGQPQHF. The CDR3 DNA reads TGTGCCAGCAGTGGACAGGCCCTCGGACAGCCCCAGCATTTT.

J is TRBJ2-3 and V is TRBV7-8; 7 nucleotides match TRBD2. The CDR3 totals 16 residues. Trimming removed 6 bases from V and 2 bases from J; junction bases left unmatched: 11. Per the germline V gene, CDR1 is SGHVS and CDR2 is FQNEAQ. The CDR3 sequence: CASSRSGALLTDTQYF. CDR3 DNA sequence: TGTGCCAGCAGTCGAAGCGGGGCGCTTCTCACAGATACGCAGTATTTT.

The gene calls are TRBV30 and TRBJ1-3; D possibly corresponds to TRBD1 (6 bases). The CDR3 spans 12 residues. Germline CDR1 GTSNPN, CDR2 SVGIG (reference sequence). Trimming pared 8 bases from V and 3 bases from J, leaving 11 bases between. CDR3 protein: CAAADSGNTIYF. The CDR3 DNA reads TGTGCCGCCGCGGACAGTGGAAACACCATATATTTT.

This chain uses TRBV5-1 with TRBJ2-5; 12 bases fit TRBD2. The junction had 4 bases not matched to a gene; V was cut back by 3 bases and J by 1 base. The CDR3 covers 16 residues. Germline V gene sequence: CDR1 SGHRS, CDR2 YFSETQ. CDR3 DNA: TGCGCCAGCAGCTCAGGACTAGCGGGATTCCAAGAGACCCAGTACTTC. This gives the protein CASSSGLAGFQETQYF. The variable domain in full, completed from reference TRBV5-1 and TRBJ2-5, reads KAGVTQTPRYLIKTRGQQVTLSCSPISGHRSVSWYQQTPGQGLQFLFEYFSETQRNKGNFPGRFSGRQFSNSRSEMNVSTLELGDSALYLCASSSGLAGFQETQYFGPGTRLLVL.

The V call is TRBV15, the J call TRBJ2-7; 10 bases are shared with TRBD2. Trimming at V came to 0 bases and at J to 4 bases, leaving 6 bases not matched to a gene. The length of the CDR3 is 16 residues. From germline, CDR1 is LNHNV and CDR2 YYDKDF (reference sequence). This CDR3 reads CATSRDIASGRYEQYF. CDR3 in DNA: TGTGCCACCAGCAGAGATATCGCTAGCGGGAGATACGAGCAGTACTTC.

CDR3 in DNA: TGCAGCGTTCGCGAGGCCATGAACACTGAAGCTTTCTTT. Amino acid sequence: CSVREAMNTEAFF. The rearrangement joins TRBV29-1 to TRBJ1-1; no firm D call. This CDR3 has 13 amino acids. Between the trimmed V and J ends, which lost 5 bases and 0 bases, there was a span of 10 bases. From germline, CDR1 is SQVTM and CDR2 ANQGSEA. Looking up the rest from reference TRBV29-1 and TRBJ1-1 gives the full variable domain: SAVISQKPSRDICQRGTSLTIQCQVDSQVTMMFWYRQQPGQSLTLIATANQGSEATYESGFVIDKFPISRPNLTFSTLTVSNMSPEDSSIYLCSVREAMNTEAFFGQGTRLTVV.

As concerns this clone: Other DNA sequences in the same sample also yield this CDR3. The J gene is TRBJ1-5, the V gene TRBV4-1, with 7 bases that match TRBD1. The CDR3 has 16 amino acids. The trim removed 2 bases at V and 1 base at J, leaving 5 bases unmatched. CDR1 MGHRA and CDR2 YSYEKL come from the germline V gene. CDR3 sequence: CASSQPRQGSNQPQHF. CDR3 DNA sequence: TGCGCCAGCAGCCAACCAAGACAGGGAAGCAATCAGCCCCAGCATTTT.

This chain uses TRBV6-4 with TRBJ2-1, with 11 nucleotides matching TRBD2. The CDR3 loop spans 15 amino acids. In germline, CDR1 is MRHNA, CDR2 SNTAGT. V shed 4 bases, J shed 5 bases, and the junction held 4 bases outside the gene matches. DNA for the CDR3: TGTGCCAGCAGTGCCGGGACTAGCGGCAACAATGAGCAGTTCTTC. Its protein is CASSAGTSGNNEQFF.

There are a few counts of this clone. The chain couples TRBV7-3 to TRBJ1-2, with D possibly TRBD1 on 6 matching bases. From germline, CDR1 is SGHTA and CDR2 FQGTGA. The CDR3 spans 13 residues. V lost 6 bases and J lost 2, with 10 bases in between. CDR3 residues: CASSPDRNYGYTF. In DNA, the CDR3 is TGTGCCAGCAGTCCCGACAGGAACTATGGCTACACCTTC.

The chain employs TRBV14 and TRBJ1-6, with 8 bases identical to TRBD1. Germline V gene sequence: CDR1 SGHDN, CDR2 FVKESK. This CDR3 has 15 residues. The ends lost 4 bases at V and 10 bases at J; junction bases unmatched: 9. This CDR3 is CASSLGQGRDSPLHF. CDR3 nucleotides: TGTGCCAGCAGCCTTGGACAGGGAAGGGACTCACCCCTCCACTTT. The full variable domain, completed using reference TRBV14 and TRBJ1-6, is EAGVTQFPSHSVIEKGQTVTLRCDPISGHDNLYWYRRVMGKEIKFLLHFVKESKQDESGMPNNRFLAERTGGTYSTLKVQPAELEDSGVYFCASSLGQGRDSPLHFGNGTRLTVT.

As regards this clone: Other DNA sequences in the same sample also yield this CDR3. The J gene is TRBJ2-7, the V gene TRBV5-1, with D perhaps matching TRBD2 (6 bases). V was shortened by 0 bases and J by 4 bases, with 11 bases between the two germline ends. The CDR3 contains 14 residues. Germline values: CDR1 SGHRS, CDR2 YFSETQ. CDR3 sequence (DNA): TGCGCCAGCAGCTTGGTTGGAGGGAGGTACGAGCAGTACTTC. Translating gives CASSLVGGRYEQYF.

V is TRBV7-9 and J is TRBJ2-7; 11 nucleotides align to TRBD2. The CDR3 is made up of 15 amino acids. Germline V gene sequence: CDR1 SEHNR, CDR2 FQNEAQ (reference sequence). V lost 5 bases and J lost 6; bases outside the gene matches: 9. CDR3 nucleotide sequence: TGTGCCAGCAGCCACACTAGCGGGAGCCTCAGCGAGCAGTACTTC. Translation: CASSHTSGSLSEQYF.

This chain joins TRBV5-1 and TRBJ1-5, with a tentative D call TRBD1 (6 bases). The CDR3 runs to 14 residues. In germline, CDR1 is SGHRS, CDR2 YFSETQ. The ends were cut back, 4 bases at V and 1 base at J, with 9 bases in the middle. The CDR3 bases are TGCGCCAGCAGCCCTGGGACAAGCAATCAGCCCCAGCATTTT. Translating gives CASSPGTSNQPQHF.

This chain uses TRBV14 with TRBJ1-1; the D is unclear. Germline CDR1 and CDR2: SGHDN and FVKESK. This CDR3 comprises 19 residues. Trimming removed 1 base at V and 7 bases at J, with 28 bases between. The CDR3 sequence: CASSQGKWQAAGYANEAFF. DNA of the CDR3: TGTGCCAGCAGCCAAGGGAAGTGGCAGGCCGCCGGTTATGCGAATGAAGCTTTCTTT.

This clone was counted only a few times. The gene calls are TRBV15 and TRBJ2-5, with D possibly TRBD2 on 6 matching bases. The CDR3 totals 16 residues. In germline, CDR1 is LNHNV, CDR2 YYDKDF (reference sequence). The germline V and J ends were trimmed by 0 bases and 1 base, with 12 bases remaining between them. The chain's CDR3 is CATSRDISGLQETQYF. The CDR3 DNA sequence: TGTGCCACCAGCAGAGATATTAGCGGCCTCCAAGAGACCCAGTACTTC.

Only a few counts were recorded for this clone. The chain links TRBV5-1 to TRBJ2-7; D might be TRBD1 (5 bases). Germline V gene data show CDR1 as SGHRS and CDR2 as YFSETQ. Deletions cut 5 bases from V and 6 bases from J, with 12 bases between. This CDR3 has 12 amino acids. For the CDR3, the DNA is TGCGCCAGCAGTTTAGACAGAAGCGAGCAGTACTTC. It is translated as CASSLDRSEQYF.

The chain carries TRBV29-1 and TRBJ2-3, with D tentatively TRBD2 (5 bases). Germline V gene sequence: CDR1 SQVTM, CDR2 ANQGSEA. With 7 bases removed from V and 0 bases from J, the gap between germline ends came to 17 bases. The CDR3 covers 15 residues. The CDR3 bases are TGCAGCGGAGGCCGGGATACAACTAGCACAGATACGCAGTATTTT. This gives the protein CSGGRDTTSTDTQYF.